A selection of T cell receptor beta chains follows, all from one sample in a study of shared clonotypes between healthy human individuals. Some clones are missing from TCRdb's copy, which holds only in-frame ones; the method was immunoSEQ multiplex PCR. Of about 650,000 clones in the sample, nearly 97% are singletons; the top ten hold 0.11%. Material for sequencing was naive CD8+ T cells sorted from blood. The receptors come from a woman aged 25-40 years in good health. Both conserved end residues are part of each CDR3. D genes are given only for firm matches. Size is omitted from some rows. Given values are once, few, many or a class for expanded clones.

12	-	TRBJ2-7	-	TRBV6-1	CASSESDYEQYF	TGTGCCAGCAGTGAATCTGACTACGAGCAGTACTTC
13	-	TRBJ2-7	-	TRBV30	CAWEPRRVSEQYF	TGTGCCTGGGAACCTCGGAGGGTTAGCGAGCAGTACTTC
15	-	TRBJ1-5	-	TRBV7-9	CASSLAEEGGQPQHF	TGTGCCAGCAGCTTAGCGGAGGAGGGGGGACAGCCCCAGCATTTT
14	TRBD1	TRBJ1-2	-	TRBV27	CASRGTGDPYGYTF	TGTGCCAGCAGGGGGACAGGGGACCCTTATGGCTACACCTTC
14	-	TRBJ2-1	once	TRBV9	CASSVGGETPEQFF	TGTGCCAGCAGCGTAGGGGGGGAGACCCCCGAGCAGTTCTTC
11	-	TRBJ2-7	-	TRBV15	CATSGNHEQYF	TGTGCCACCAGCGGGAACCACGAGCAGTACTTC
13	-	TRBJ2-7	-	TRBV6-1	CASSEGRTYEQYF	TGTGCCAGCAGTGAGGGTCGAACCTACGAGCAGTACTTC
12	-	TRBJ2-5	-	TRBV7-9	CASSGEGETQYF	TGTGCCAGCAGCGGGGAAGGGGAGACCCAGTACTTC
17	-	TRBJ2-3	-	TRBV4-1	CASSHPSAGDGADTQYF	TGCGCCAGCAGCCACCCTTCCGCCGGGGATGGAGCGGATACGCAGTATTTT
13	-	TRBJ2-3	-	TRBV4-1	CASSQPAADTQYF	TGCGCCAGCAGCCAACCGGCGGCAGATACGCAGTATTTT
14	-	TRBJ2-7	-	TRBV30	CAWSEGAGAYEQYF	TGTGCCTGGAGTGAGGGGGCGGGGGCTTACGAGCAGTACTTC
16	TRBD1	TRBJ1-1	-	TRBV6-7	CASSYLQDREGTEAFF	TGTGCCAGCAGTTACCTCCAGGACAGGGAGGGGACTGAAGCTTTCTTT
13	TRBD2	TRBJ2-3	-	TRBV6-6	CATQREGQDTQYF	TGTGCCACACAGCGGGAGGGCCAAGATACGCAGTATTTT
13	-	TRBJ1-1	-	TRBV27	CASKGHLNTEAFF	TGTGCCAGCAAGGGGCACTTGAACACTGAAGCTTTCTTT
14	TRBD1	TRBJ1-2	-	TRBV29-1	CSAGAGQGAYGYTF	TGCAGCGCCGGGGCGGGACAGGGGGCTTATGGCTACACCTTC
16	-	TRBJ1-1	-	TRBV6-6	CASSYSYKRGNTEAFF	TGTGCCAGCAGTTACTCGTACAAGAGGGGGAACACTGAAGCTTTCTTT
16	-	TRBJ1-1	-	TRBV27	CASSLSVGNLNTEAFF	TGTGCCAGCAGTTTATCGGTCGGGAACCTGAACACTGAAGCTTTCTTT
15	-	TRBJ2-7	-	TRBV28	CASRLTGTEPYEQYF	TGTGCCAGCAGACTGACCGGGACCGAGCCTTACGAGCAGTACTTC
14	TRBD1	TRBJ2-3	-	TRBV5-1	CASSSRQGTDTQYF	TGCGCCAGCAGCTCGAGACAGGGGACCGATACGCAGTATTTT
15	-	TRBJ2-7	-	TRBV11-2	CASSSGARDSYEQYF	TGTGCCAGCAGCTCGGGGGCCCGGGACTCCTACGAGCAGTACTTC
15	-	TRBJ1-5	-	TRBV19	CASSWSRAYNQPQHF	TGTGCCAGTAGTTGGTCAAGAGCTTACAATCAGCCCCAGCATTTT
15	-	TRBJ2-7	once	TRBV27	CASSLSPSVSYEQYF	TGTGCCAGCAGTTTATCCCCTAGCGTATCCTACGAGCAGTACTTC
15	TRBD1	TRBJ1-5	-	TRBV28	CASRAPTGGNQPQHF	TGTGCCAGCAGGGCCCCGACAGGGGGCAATCAGCCCCAGCATTTT
12	-	TRBJ2-7	-	TRBV5-8	CASRGTSYEQYF	TGTGCCAGCAGGGGCACTAGTTACGAGCAGTACTTC